Following are 2 T cell receptor beta chains from one sample sequenced in a study of Ad26.COV2.S vaccination and SARS-CoV-2 variants. Treatment: roughly 20 received Ad26.COV2.S at low or high dose, single or two shots; several received placebo; per-sample allocation not given. Sampling happened 63 days after the first vaccine or placebo injection. The table came from immunoSEQ multiplex PCR; TCRdb's copy has only in-frame clones and leaves some out. This sample has some 370,000 clones, with about four fifths found just once. This sample comprised peripheral blood, obtained in a trial of Ad26.COV2.S vaccine versus placebo. Every receptor here comes from a person between 18 and 65 years old who received the Ad26.COV2.S COVID-19 vaccine or a placebo.

This clone has more than one count but fewer than ten. The V and J genes are TRBV5-1 and TRBJ1-1; D remains ambiguous. This CDR3 is built from 15 residues. The germline V and J ends were trimmed by 7 bases and 5 bases, with 21 bases remaining between them. Germline V gene lookup returns CDR1 SGHRS and CDR2 YFSETQ. CDR3 DNA: TGCGCCAGCGCCATCTTACCCTATGTGAGAACTGAAGCTTTCTTT. Its translation is CASAILPYVRTEAFF. The entire variable domain, with the rest obtained from reference TRBV5-1 and TRBJ1-1, is as follows: KAGVTQTPRYLIKTRGQQVTLSCSPISGHRSVSWYQQTPGQGLQFLFEYFSETQRNKGNFPGRFSGRQFSNSRSEMNVSTLELGDSALYLCASAILPYVRTEAFFGQGTRLTVV.

The chain combines TRBV12-3 or TRBV12-4 with TRBJ1-1; D call uncertain. V was trimmed by 4 bases and J by 4 bases, leaving 10 bases between them. This CDR3 has 13 residues. CDR3 DNA: TGTGCCAGCAGTTCCGCAGAGATCACTGAAGCTTTCTTT. This translates into CASSSAEITEAFF.